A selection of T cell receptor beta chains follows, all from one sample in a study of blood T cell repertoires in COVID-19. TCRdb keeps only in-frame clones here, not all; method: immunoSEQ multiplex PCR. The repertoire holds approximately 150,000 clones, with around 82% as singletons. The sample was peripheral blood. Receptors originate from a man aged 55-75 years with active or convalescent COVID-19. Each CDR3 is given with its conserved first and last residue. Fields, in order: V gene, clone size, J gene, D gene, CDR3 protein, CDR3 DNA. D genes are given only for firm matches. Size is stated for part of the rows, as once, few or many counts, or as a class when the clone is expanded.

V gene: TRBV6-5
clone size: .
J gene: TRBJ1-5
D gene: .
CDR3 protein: CASSLQGNNQPQHF
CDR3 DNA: TGTGCCAGCAGCCTACAGGGAAACAATCAGCCCCAGCATTTT

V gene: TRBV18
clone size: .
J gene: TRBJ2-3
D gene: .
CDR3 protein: CASSPNGGAEDTQYF
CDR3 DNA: TGTGCCAGCTCACCAAATGGGGGGGCCGAAGATACGCAGTATTTT

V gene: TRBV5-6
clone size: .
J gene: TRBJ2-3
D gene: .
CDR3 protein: CASSFSSPGGDTQYF
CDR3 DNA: TGTGCCAGCAGCTTCTCATCTCCTGGAGGGGATACGCAGTATTTT

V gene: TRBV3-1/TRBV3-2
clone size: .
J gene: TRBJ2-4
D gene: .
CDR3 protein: CASARAAAVNIQYF
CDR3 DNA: TGTGCCAGCGCGAGGGCAGCCGCCGTAAACATTCAGTACTTC

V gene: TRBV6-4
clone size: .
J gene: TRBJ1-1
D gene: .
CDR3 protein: CASSATALGGTEAFF
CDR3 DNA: TGTGCCAGCAGTGCCACAGCACTCGGGGGCACTGAAGCTTTCTTT

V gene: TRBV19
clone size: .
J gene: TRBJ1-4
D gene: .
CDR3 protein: CASTDSANEKLFF
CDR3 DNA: TGTGCCAGTACTGACAGCGCAAATGAAAAACTGTTTTTT

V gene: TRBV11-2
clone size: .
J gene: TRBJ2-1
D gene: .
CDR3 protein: CASSLAGVVNEQFF
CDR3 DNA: TGTGCCAGCAGCTTAGCCGGAGTGGTGAATGAGCAGTTCTTC

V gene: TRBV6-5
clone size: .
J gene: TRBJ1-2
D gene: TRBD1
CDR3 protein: CASSFRGKGGYTF
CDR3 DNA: TGTGCCAGCAGTTTCAGGGGGAAGGGCGGCTACACCTTC

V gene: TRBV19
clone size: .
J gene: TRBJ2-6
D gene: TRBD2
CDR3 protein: CASSMALGLGAGANVLTF
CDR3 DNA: TGTGCCAGTAGTATGGCCCTGGGACTAGGGGCTGGGGCCAACGTCCTGACTTTC

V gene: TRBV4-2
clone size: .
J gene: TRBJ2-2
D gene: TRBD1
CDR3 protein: CASSRNRGANTGELFF
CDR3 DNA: TGTGCCAGCAGCCGCAACAGGGGCGCGAACACCGGGGAGCTGTTTTTT

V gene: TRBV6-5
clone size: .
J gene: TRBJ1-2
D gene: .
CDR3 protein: CASSYSRQDYGYTF
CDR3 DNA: TGTGCCAGCAGTTATTCTAGACAGGACTATGGCTACACCTTC

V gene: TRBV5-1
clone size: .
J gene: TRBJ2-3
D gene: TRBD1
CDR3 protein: CASSSDRGRLDTQYF
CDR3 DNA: TGCGCCAGCAGCTCAGACAGGGGGCGACTAGATACGCAGTATTTT

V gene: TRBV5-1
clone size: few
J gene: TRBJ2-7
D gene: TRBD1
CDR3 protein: CASSIAGTGGGEQYF
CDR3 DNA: TGCGCCAGCAGCATAGCCGGGACAGGGGGCGGCGAGCAGTACTTC

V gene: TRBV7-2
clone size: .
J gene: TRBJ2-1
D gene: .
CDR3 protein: CASSSSAASYNEQFF
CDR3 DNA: TGTGCCAGCAGCTCATCCGCGGCCTCCTACAATGAGCAGTTCTTC

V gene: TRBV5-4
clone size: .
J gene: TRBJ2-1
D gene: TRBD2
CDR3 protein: CASSTTSGSHNEQFF
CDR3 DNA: TGTGCCAGCAGCACGACTAGCGGGAGCCACAATGAGCAGTTCTTC

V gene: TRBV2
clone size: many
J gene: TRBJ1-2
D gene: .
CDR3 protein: CASSGRGRGYTF
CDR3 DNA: TGTGCCAGCAGTGGCAGGGGCCGGGGCTACACCTTC

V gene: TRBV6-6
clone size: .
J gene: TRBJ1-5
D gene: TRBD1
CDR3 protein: CASSPGQGNSNQPQHF
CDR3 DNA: TGTGCCAGCAGTCCCGGACAGGGGAATAGCAATCAGCCCCAGCATTTT

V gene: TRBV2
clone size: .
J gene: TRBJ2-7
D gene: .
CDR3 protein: CAVGKTVTYEQYF
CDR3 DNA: TGTGCCGTAGGCAAGACAGTCACCTACGAGCAGTACTTC

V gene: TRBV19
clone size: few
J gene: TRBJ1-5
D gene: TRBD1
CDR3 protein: CASSERDRMANQPQHF
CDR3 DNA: TGTGCCAGTAGTGAGCGGGACAGGATGGCCAATCAGCCCCAGCATTTT

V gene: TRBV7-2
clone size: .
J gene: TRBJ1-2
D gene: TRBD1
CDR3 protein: CASRARGRGYGYTF
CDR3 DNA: TGTGCCAGCAGAGCAAGGGGGCGAGGCTATGGCTACACCTTC

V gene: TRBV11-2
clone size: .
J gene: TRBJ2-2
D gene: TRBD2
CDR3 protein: CASSPGLAGGPAGELFF
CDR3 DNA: TGTGCCAGCAGCCCCGGACTAGCGGGGGGGCCGGCCGGGGAGCTGTTTTTT

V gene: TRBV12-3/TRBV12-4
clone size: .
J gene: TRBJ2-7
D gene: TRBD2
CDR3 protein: CASSLREDYEQYF
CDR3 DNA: TGTGCCAGCAGTTTACGGGAGGACTACGAGCAGTACTTC

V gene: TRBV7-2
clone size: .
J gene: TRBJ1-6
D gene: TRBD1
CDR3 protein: CASSWGQGNSPLHF
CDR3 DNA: TGTGCCAGCAGCTGGGGACAGGGGAATTCACCCCTCCACTTT

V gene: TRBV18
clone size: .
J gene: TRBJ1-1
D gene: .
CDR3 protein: CASSLETGTRVAEAFF
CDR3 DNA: TGTGCCAGCTCACTAGAAACCGGGACAAGGGTCGCTGAAGCTTTCTTT

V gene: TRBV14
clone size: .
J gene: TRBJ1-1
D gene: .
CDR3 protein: CASSQALPGTEAFF
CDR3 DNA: TGTGCCAGCAGCCAAGCCCTGCCAGGGACTGAAGCTTTCTTT

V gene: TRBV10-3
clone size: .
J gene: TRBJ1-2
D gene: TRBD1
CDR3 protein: CAINGQGDYGYTF
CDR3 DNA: TGTGCCATCAACGGTCAGGGGGACTATGGCTACACCTTC